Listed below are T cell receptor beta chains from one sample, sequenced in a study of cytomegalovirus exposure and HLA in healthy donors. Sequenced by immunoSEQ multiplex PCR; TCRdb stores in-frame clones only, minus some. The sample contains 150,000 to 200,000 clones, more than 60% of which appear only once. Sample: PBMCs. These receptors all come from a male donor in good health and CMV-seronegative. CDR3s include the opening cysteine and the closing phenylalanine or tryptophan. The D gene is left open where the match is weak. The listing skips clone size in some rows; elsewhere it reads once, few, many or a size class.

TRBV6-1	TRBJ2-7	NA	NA	CASSDPDSLGLSYEQYF	TGTGCCAGCAGTGATCCCGACAGTCTAGGTCTCTCCTACGAGCAGTACTTC
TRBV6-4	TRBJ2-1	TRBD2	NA	CASSRGLAGSSEQFF	TGTGCCAGCAGCCGAGGACTAGCGGGGAGTTCTGAGCAGTTCTTC
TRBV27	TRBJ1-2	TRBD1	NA	CASRAGGLGYTF	TGTGCCAGCAGGGCAGGGGGACTTGGCTACACCTTC
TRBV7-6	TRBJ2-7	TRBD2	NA	CASSYGGSAYEQYF	TGTGCCAGCAGCTACGGGGGGTCAGCCTACGAGCAGTACTTC
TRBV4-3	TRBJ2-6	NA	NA	CASSRQHSGANVLTF	TGCGCCAGCAGCCGACAGCACTCTGGGGCCAACGTCCTGACTTTC
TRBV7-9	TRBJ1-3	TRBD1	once	CASSSYTIQGAHGNTIYF	TGTGCCAGCAGCTCTTACACAATTCAGGGGGCGCACGGAAACACCATATATTTT
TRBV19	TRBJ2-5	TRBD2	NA	CASSIGLAGGRLEETQYF	TGTGCCAGTAGTATAGGGCTAGCGGGGGGGCGGCTAGAAGAGACCCAGTACTTC
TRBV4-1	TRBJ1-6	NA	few	CASSQTGKSNSPLHF	TGCGCCAGCAGCCAGACCGGGAAAAGTAATTCACCCCTCCACTTT
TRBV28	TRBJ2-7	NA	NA	CASSSLSGGAYEQYF	TGTGCCAGCAGTTCTCTTAGCGGCGGGGCCTACGAGCAGTACTTC
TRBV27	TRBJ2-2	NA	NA	CASSIHRSGTGELFF	TGTGCCAGCAGCATACACAGGTCAGGCACCGGGGAGCTGTTTTTT
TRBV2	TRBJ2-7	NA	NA	CASSEETGSYEQYF	TGTGCCAGCAGTGAAGAGACAGGTTCCTACGAGCAGTACTTC
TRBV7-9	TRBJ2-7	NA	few	CASSLVVGGEQYF	TGTGCCAGCAGCTTAGTGGTTGGCGGCGAGCAGTACTTC
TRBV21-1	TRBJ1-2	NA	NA	CASSKSGGRWSYGYTF	TGTGCCAGCAGCAAGTCGGGGGGCCGTTGGAGCTATGGCTACACCTTC
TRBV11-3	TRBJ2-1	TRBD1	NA	CASSLAPDRVEQFF	TGTGCCAGCAGCTTAGCCCCCGACAGGGTTGAGCAGTTCTTC
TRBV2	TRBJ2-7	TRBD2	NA	CASKTSGGDEQYF	TGTGCCAGCAAGACTAGCGGGGGGGACGAGCAGTACTTC